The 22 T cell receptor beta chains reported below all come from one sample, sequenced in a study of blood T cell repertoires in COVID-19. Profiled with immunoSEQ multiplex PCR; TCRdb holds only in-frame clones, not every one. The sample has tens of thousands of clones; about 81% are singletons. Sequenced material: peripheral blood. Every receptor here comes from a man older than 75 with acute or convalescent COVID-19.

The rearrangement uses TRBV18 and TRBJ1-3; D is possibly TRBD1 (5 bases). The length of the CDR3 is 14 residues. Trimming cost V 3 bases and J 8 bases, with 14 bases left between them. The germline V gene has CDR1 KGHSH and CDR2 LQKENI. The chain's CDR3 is CASSPVAQGDTIYF. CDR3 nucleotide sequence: TGTGCCAGCTCACCTGTGGCCCAGGGTGACACCATATATTTT.

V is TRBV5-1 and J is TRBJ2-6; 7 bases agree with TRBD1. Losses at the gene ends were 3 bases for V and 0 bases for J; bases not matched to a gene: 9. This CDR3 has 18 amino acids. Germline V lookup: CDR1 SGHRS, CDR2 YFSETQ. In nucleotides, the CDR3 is TGCGCCAGCAGCTCCCTCCGACAGGGTAACTCTGGGGCCAACGTCCTGACTTTC. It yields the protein CASSSLRQGNSGANVLTF.

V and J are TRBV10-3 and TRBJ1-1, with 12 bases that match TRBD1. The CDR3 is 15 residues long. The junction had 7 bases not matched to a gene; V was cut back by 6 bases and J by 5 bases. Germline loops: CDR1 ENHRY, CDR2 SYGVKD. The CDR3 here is CAIREGTGGQTEAFF. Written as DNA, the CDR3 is TGTGCCATCAGGGAGGGGACAGGGGGCCAAACTGAAGCTTTCTTT.

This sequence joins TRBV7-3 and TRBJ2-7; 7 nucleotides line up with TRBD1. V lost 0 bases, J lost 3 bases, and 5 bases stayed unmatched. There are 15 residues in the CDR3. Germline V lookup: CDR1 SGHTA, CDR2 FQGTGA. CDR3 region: CASSLTSGQHYEQYF. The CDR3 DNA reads TGTGCCAGCAGCTTAACGTCGGGACAGCACTACGAGCAGTACTTC.

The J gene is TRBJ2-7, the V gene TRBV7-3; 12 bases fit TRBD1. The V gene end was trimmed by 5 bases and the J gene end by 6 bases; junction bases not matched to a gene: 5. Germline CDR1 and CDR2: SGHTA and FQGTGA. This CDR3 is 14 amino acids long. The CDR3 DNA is TGTGCCAGCAGCCCCGGGACAGGGGGCGCCGAGCAGTACTTC. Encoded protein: CASSPGTGGAEQYF.

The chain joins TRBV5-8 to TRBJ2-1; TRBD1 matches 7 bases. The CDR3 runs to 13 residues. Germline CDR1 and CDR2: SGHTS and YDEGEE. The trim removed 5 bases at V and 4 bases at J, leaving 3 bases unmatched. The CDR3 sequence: CASSGDSYNEQFF. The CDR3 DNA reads TGTGCCAGCAGTGGGGACAGTTACAATGAGCAGTTCTTC.

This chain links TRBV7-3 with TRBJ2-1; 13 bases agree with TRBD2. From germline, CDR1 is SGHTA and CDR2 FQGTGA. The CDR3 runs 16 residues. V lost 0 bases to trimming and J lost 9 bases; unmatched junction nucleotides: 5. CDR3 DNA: TGTGCCAGCAGCTTAACCGGGACTAGCGGGATTTCTGAGCAGTTCTTC. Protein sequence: CASSLTGTSGISEQFF.

Written as DNA, the CDR3 is TGTGCCAGCAGCCGACTGTCCTACGAGCAGTACTTC. Translated, it gives CASSRLSYEQYF. This sequence joins TRBV2 and TRBJ2-7; D remains unclear. Looked up from germline, CDR1 is SNHLY and CDR2 is FYNNEI. Trimming pared 6 bases from V and 1 base from J, leaving 7 bases between. The CDR3 length is 12 residues.

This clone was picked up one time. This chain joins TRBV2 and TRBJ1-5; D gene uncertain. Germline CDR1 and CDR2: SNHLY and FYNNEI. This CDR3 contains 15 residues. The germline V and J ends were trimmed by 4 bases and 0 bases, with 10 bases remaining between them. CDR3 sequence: CASSAQSNSNQPQHF. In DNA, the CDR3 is TGTGCCAGCAGTGCGCAGTCAAATAGCAATCAGCCCCAGCATTTT. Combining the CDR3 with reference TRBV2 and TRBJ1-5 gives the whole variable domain EPEVTQTPSHQVTQMGQEVILRCVPISNHLYFYWYRQILGQKVEFLVSFYNNEISEKSEIFDDQFSVERPDGSNFTLKIRSTKLEDSAMYFCASSAQSNSNQPQHFGDGTRLSIL.

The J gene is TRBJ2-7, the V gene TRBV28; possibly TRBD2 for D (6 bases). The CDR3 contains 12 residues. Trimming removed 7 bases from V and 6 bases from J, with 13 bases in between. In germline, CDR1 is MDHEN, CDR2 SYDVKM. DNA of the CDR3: TGTGCCAGCACCTCCGGGACTCTCGAGCAGTACTTC. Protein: CASTSGTLEQYF.

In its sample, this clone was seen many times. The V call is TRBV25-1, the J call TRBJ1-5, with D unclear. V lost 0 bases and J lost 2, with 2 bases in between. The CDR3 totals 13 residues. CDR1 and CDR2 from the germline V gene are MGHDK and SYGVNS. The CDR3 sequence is CASSEYGNQPQHF. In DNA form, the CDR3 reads TGTGCCAGCAGTGAATACGGCAATCAGCCCCAGCATTTT.

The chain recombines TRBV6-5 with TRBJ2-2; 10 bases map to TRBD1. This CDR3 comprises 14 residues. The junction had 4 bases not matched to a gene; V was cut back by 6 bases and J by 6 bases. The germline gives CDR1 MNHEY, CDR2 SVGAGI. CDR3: CASRRDRGSGELFF. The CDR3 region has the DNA TGTGCCAGCAGGCGGGACAGGGGCTCCGGGGAGCTGTTTTTT.

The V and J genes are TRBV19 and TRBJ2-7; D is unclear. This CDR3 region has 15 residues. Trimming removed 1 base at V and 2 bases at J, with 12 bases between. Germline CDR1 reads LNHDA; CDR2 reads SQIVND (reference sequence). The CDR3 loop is CASSIGATRTYEQYF. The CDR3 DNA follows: TGTGCCAGTAGTATAGGGGCGACAAGGACCTACGAGCAGTACTTC.

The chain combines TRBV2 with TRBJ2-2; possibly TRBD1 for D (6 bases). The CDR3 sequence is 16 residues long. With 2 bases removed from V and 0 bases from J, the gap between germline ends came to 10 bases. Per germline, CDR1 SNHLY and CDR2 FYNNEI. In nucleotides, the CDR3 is TGTGCCAGCAGTGAATTTGGGGGCTCGAACACCGGGGAGCTGTTTTTT. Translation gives CASSEFGGSNTGELFF.

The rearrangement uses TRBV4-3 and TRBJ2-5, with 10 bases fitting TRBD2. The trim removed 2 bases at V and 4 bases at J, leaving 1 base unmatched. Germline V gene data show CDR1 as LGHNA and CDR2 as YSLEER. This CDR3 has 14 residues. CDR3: CASSQRLAGETQYF. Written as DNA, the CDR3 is TGCGCCAGCAGCCAACGACTAGCGGGAGAGACCCAGTACTTC.

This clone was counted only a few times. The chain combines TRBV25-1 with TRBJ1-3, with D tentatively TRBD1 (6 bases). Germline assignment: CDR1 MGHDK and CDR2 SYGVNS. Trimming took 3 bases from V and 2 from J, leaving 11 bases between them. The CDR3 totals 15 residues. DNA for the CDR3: TGTGCCAGCAGTGAGCGCAGACAGGCTGGAAACACCATATATTTT. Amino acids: CASSERRQAGNTIYF.

CDR3 DNA sequence: TGTGCCAGCAGCCTACTAGGCGCAGATACGCAGTATTTT. Amino acid sequence: CASSLLGADTQYF. V gene TRBV7-3 combines with J gene TRBJ2-3; possible D gene TRBD2, 5 bases. V shed 5 bases and J shed 4 bases, with 10 bases lying between them. The CDR3 length is 13 residues. The germline V gene has CDR1 SGHTA and CDR2 FQGTGA.

The CDR3 nucleotides read TGTGCCAGCGGTACTAGCGGGAATGAGCAGTTCTTC. It yields the protein CASGTSGNEQFF. The genes are TRBV6-5 and TRBJ2-1; 9 nucleotides line up with TRBD2. CDR1 is MNHEY and CDR2 is SVGAGI in the germline V gene. The CDR3 contains 12 residues. Trimming removed 8 bases from V and 7 bases from J; junction bases left unmatched: 3.

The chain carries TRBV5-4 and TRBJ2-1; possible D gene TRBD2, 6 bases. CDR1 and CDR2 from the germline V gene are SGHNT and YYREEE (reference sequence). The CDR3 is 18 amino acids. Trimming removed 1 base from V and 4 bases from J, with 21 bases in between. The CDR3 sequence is CASSLPPSGSGQYNEQFF. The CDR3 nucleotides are TGTGCCAGCAGCTTGCCCCCCTCTGGGAGCGGGCAGTACAATGAGCAGTTCTTC.

The DNA for the CDR3 is TGTGCCAGCAGCCAAGCCCACGGGCGGGAGGGACAGTTCTTC. Amino acids: CASSQAHGREGQFF. The rearrangement joins TRBV4-2 to TRBJ2-1; 9 bases fit TRBD2. V was clipped by 1 base and J by 13 bases; unmatched bases: 8. Germline V gene lookup returns CDR1 LGHNA and CDR2 YNFKEQ. The CDR3 is 14 residues long.

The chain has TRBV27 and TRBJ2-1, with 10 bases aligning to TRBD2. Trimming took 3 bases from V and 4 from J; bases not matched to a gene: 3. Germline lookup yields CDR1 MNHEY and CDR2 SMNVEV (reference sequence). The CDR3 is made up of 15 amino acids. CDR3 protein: CASSFGAGGYNEQFF. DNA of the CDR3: TGTGCCAGCAGTTTTGGAGCGGGGGGGTACAATGAGCAGTTCTTC.

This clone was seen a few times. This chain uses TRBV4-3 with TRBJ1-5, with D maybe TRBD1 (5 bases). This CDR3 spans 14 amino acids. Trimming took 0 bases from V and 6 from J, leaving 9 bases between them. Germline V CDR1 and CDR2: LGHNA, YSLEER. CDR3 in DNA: TGCGCCAGCAGCCAAGATCAGGGCGGTCAGCCCCAGCATTTT. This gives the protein CASSQDQGGQPQHF.